This TCR beta chain was identified in a study of blood T cell repertoires in COVID-19. Overall study context: Acute-phase and convalescent COVID-19 samples originated in the United States, Italy and Spain. The cDNA or gDNA used as material had been derived from T cells, B-cell-depleted T cells, or PBMCs.

In the study's own analysis: Reference gene primer amplification yielded estimated nucleated cell counts. Method: immunoSEQ multiplex PCR; TCRdb's copy keeps in-frame clones and lacks some. The D gene and trimming were derived from the DNA, and the V and J assignments and clone size from that table. The sample gives around 270,000 clones, roughly four fifths of which show up once; approximately 15% is in the top ten. Seattle's enrolled individuals joined amid active infection and were then monitored longitudinally. The receptor comes from a person between 70 and 80 years old with COVID-19, enrolled during active disease. Input material: peripheral blood.

CDR3 nucleotides: TGCGCCAGCAGCCTCATGGGGGGAAATCAGCCCCAGCATTTT. Amino acids: CASSLMGGNQPQHF. V usage is TRBV5-1 and J usage is TRBJ1-5; D is possibly TRBD1 (5 bases). The germline V gene encodes CDR1 SGHRS and CDR2 YFSETQ. The V end was cut by 4 bases, the J end by 4 bases, with 12 bases between. The CDR3 has 14 amino acids. The whole variable domain, filled in from reference TRBV5-1 and TRBJ1-5, reads KAGVTQTPRYLIKTRGQQVTLSCSPISGHRSVSWYQQTPGQGLQFLFEYFSETQRNKGNFPGRFSGRQFSNSRSEMNVSTLELGDSALYLCASSLMGGNQPQHFGDGTRLSIL.